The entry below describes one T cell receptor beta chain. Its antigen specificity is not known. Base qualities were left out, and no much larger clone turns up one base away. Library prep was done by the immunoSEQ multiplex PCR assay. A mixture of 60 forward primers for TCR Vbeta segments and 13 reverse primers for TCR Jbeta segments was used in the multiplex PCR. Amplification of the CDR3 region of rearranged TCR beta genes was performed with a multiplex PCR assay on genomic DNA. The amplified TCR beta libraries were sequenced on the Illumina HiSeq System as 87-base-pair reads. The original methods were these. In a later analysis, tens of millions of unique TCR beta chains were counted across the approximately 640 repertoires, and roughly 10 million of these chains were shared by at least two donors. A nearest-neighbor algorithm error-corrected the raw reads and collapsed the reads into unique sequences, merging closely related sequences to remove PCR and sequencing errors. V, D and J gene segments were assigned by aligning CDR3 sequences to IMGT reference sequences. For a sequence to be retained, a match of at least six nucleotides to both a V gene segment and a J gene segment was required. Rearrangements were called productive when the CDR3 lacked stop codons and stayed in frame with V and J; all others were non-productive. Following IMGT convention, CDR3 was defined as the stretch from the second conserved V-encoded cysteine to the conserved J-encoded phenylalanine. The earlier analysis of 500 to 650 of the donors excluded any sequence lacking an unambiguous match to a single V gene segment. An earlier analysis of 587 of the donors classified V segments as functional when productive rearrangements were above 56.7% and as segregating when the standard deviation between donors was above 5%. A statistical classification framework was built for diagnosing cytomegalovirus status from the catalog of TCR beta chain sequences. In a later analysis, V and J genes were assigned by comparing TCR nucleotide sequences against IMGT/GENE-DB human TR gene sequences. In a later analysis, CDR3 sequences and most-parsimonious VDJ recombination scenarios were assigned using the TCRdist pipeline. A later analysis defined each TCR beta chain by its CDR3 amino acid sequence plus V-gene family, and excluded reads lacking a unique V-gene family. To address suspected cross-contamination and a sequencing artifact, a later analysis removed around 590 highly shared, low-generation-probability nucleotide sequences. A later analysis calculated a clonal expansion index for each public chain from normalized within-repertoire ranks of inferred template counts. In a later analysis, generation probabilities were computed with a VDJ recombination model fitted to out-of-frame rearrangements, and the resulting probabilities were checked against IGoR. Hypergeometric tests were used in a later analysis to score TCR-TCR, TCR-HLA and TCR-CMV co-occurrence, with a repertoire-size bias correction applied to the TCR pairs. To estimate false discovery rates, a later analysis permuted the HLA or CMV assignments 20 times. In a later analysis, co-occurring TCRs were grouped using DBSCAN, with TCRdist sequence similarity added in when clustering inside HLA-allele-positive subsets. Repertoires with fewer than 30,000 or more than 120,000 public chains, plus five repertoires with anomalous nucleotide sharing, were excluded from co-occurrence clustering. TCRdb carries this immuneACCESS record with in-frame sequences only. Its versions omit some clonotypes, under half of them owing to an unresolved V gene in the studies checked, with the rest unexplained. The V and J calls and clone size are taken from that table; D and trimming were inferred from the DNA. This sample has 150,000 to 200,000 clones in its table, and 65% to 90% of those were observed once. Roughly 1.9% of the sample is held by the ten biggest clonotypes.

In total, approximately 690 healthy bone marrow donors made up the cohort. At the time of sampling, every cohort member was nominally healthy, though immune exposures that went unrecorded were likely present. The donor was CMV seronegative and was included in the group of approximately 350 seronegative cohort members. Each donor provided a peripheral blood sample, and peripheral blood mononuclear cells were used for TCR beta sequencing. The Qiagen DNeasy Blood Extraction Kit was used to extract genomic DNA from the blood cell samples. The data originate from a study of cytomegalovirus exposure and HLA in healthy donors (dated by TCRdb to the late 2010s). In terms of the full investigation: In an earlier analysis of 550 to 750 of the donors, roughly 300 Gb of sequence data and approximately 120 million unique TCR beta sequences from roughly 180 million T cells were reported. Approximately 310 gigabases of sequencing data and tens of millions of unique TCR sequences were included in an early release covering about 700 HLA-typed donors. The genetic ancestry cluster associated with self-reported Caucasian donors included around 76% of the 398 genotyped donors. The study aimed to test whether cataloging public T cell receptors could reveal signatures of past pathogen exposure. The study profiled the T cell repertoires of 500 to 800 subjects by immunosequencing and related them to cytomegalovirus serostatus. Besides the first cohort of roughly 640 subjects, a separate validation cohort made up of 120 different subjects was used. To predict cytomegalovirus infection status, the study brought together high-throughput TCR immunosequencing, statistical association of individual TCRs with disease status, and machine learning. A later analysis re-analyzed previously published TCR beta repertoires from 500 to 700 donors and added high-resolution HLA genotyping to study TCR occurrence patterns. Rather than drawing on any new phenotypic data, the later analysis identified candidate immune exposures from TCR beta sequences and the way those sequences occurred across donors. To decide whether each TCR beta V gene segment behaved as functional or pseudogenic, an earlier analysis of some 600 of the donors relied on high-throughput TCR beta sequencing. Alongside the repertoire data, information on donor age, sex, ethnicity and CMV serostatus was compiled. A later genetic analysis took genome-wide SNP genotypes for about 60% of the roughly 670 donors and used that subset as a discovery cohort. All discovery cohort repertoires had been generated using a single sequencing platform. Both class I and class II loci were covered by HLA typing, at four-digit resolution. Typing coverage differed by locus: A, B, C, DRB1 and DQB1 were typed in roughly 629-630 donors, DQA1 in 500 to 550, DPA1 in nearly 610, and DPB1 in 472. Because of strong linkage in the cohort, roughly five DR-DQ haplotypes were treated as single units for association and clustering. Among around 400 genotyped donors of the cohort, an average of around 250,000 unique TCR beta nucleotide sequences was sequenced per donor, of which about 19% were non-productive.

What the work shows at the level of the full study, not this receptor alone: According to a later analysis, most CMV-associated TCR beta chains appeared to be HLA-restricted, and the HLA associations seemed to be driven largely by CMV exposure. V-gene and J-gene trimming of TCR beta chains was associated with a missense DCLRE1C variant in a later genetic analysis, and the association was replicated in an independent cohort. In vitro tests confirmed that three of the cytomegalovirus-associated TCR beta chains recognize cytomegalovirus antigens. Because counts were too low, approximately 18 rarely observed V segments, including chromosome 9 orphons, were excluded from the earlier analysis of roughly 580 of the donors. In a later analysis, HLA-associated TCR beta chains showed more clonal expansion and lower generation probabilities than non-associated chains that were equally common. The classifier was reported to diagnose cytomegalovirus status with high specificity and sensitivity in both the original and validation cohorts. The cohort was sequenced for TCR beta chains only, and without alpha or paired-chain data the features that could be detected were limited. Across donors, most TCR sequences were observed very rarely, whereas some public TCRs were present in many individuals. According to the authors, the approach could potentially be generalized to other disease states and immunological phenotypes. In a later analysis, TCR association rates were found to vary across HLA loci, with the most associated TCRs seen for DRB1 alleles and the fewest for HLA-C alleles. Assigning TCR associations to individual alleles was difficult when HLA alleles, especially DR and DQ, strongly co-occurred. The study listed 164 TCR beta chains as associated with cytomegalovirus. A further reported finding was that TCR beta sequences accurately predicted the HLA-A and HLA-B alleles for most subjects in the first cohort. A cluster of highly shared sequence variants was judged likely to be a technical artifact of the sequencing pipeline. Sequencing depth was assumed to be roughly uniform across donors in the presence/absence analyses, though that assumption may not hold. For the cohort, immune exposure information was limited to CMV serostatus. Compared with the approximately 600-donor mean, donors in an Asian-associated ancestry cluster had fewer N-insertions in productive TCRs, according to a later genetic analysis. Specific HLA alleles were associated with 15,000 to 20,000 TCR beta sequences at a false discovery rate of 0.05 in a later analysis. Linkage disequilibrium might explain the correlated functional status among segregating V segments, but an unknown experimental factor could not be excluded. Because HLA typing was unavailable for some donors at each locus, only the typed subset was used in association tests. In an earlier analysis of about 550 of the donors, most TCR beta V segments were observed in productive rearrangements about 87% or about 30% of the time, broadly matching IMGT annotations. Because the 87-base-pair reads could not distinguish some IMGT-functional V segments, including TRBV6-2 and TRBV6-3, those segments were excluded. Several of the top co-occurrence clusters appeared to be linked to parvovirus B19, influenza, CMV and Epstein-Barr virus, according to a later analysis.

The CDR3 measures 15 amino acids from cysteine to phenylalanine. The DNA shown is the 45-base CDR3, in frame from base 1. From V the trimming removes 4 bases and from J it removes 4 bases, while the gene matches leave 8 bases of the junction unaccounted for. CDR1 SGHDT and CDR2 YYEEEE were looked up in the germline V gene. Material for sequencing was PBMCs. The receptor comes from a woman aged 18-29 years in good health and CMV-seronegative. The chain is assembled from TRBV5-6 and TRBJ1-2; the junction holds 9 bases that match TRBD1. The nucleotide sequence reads TGTGCCAGCAGCCCGCGGCTGACAGGGGGCTATGGCTACACCTTC. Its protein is CASSPRLTGGYGYTF.